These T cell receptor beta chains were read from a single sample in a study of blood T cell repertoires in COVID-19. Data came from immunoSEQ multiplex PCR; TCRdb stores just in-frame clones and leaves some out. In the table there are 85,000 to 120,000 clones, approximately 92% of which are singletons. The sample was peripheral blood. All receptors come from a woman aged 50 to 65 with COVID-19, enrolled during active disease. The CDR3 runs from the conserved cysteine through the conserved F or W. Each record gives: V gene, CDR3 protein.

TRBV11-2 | CASSSPGVAGGTQYF
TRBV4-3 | CASSQSRGPYEQYF
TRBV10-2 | CASSEPAGGSEQYF
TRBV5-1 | CASSFRGYGTGELFF
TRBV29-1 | CSVVTSGPSTDTQYF
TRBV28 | CASSLLRPRTGNDYGYTF
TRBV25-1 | CASRGQYTEAFF
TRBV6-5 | CASFYQGTEAFF
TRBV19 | CASSWDRNQPQHF
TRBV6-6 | CASRRTPNTEAFF
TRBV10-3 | CAISETSGLAGVTDTQYF
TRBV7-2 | CASSRGTGRNYGYTF
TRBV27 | CASSSTARAGANVLTF
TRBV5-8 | CASSFDRRNYGYTF
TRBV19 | CASSPIWTVLNTEAFF
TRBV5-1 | CASSSGIRQGRQPQHF
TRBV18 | CASSPTGGQEKLFF
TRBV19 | CASSLQGKSNQPQHF
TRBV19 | CASSLTGGRNTEAFF